This TCR beta chain was profiled in a study of CD8 T cells in ankylosing spondylitis (dated by TCRdb to about 2017). Broadly, across the study: The study profiled T cell receptor beta repertoires in healthy donors and ankylosing spondylitis patients to find disease-linked TCR variants. Peripheral blood was sampled, and synovial fluid was additionally collected from ankylosing spondylitis patients. The whole study cohort included 90 to 120 healthy donors and 25 ankylosing spondylitis patients.

CDR3 length: 17 amino acids, cysteine to phenylalanine. Only CDR3 DNA remains: 51 bases, in frame from the first base. Unmatched junction bases come to 12, with V trimmed by 2 bases and J by 0 bases. The germline V gene (reference sequence) sets CDR1 to DFQATT and CDR2 to SNEGSKA. This clonotype showed up just a few times. Its recognized antigen is unknown. It has no much larger one-base neighbor in the sample; base qualities were not kept. Sequencing relied on an Illumina HiSeq 2500. TCR beta libraries were prepared by quantitative 5'-RACE with molecular barcodes. Regarding the original processing steps: A new computational method, built on a probabilistic model of VDJ rearrangement, was used to identify disease-linked TCR variants. The raw public reads went through TCRdb reprocessing: fastp at Q25, MiXCR clone calling, in-frame beta chains kept. Rows are combined by CDR3 protein, so each entry shows the most common genes and DNA. None of the V and J calls come from the authors' own analysis; TCRdb made them. The sample profile shows roughly 440,000 distinct CDR3 sequences; under 20% of them were found once. The top ten clones comprise approximately 0.97% of the sample.

Broad study findings and their caveats: Some of the motif variants had been reported before in the synovial fluid and blood of reactive arthritis patients, a finding that suggests common disease-initiation mechanisms. Blood from ankylosing spondylitis patients appeared to be characterized by a TCR beta motif made up of several highly homologous amino acid variants. The disease-linked clones were reported to be significantly enriched in matched synovial fluid samples from ankylosing spondylitis patients. A CD8+ phenotype was shown by the disease-linked clones, which were found at relatively low frequencies in peripheral blood.

The chain joins TRBV20-1 to TRBJ2-5, and 7 junction bases match TRBD2. The clonotype originates from a male donor with ankylosing spondylitis. Sample: blood, either unsorted or a sorted T cell fraction (not recorded which). The DNA sequence is as follows: TGCAGTGCTAGAAGGGACTTCCCCGGGAGGTACCAAGAGACCCAGTACTTC. Its protein reads: CSARRDFPGRYQETQYF.